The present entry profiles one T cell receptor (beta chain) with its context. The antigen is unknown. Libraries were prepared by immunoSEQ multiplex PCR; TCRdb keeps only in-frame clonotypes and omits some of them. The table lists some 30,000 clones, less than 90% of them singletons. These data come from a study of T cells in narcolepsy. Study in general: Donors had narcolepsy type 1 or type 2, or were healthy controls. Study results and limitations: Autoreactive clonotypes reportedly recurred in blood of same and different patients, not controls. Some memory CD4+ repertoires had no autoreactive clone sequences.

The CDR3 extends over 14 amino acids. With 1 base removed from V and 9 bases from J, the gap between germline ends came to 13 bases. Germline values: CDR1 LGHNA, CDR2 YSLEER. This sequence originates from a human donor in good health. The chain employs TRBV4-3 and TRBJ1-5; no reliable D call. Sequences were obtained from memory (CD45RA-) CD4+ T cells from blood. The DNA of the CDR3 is TGCGCCAGCAGCCAAGTACATCCGGGCGGGCCCCAGCATTTT. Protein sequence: CASSQVHPGGPQHF.